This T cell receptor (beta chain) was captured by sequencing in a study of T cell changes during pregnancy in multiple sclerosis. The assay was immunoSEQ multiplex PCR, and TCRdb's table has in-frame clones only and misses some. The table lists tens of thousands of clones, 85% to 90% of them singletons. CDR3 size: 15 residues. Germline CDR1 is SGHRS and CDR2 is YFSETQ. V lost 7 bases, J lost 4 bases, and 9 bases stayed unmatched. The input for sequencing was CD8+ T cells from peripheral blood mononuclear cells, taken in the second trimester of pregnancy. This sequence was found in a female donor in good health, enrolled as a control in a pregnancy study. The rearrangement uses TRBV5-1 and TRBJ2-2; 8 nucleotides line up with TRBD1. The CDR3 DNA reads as TGCGCCAGCGAAGACACAACAGGGGGCACCGGGGAGCTGTTTTTT. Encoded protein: CASEDTTGGTGELFF.